This T cell receptor beta chain appears in the sequencing data of a study of cytomegalovirus exposure and HLA in healthy donors. Study at large: The same platform as the approximately 640 first-cohort repertoires was used for the 95 to 150 validation repertoires, a later analysis reported. Study-level points and caveats: Cytomegalovirus-associated TCR beta chains were listed, numbering 150 to 200.

Assay used: immunoSEQ multiplex PCR; TCRdb lists only in-frame clones, some missing. The sample contains 100,000 or so clones, about 83% of which appear only once. Trimming took 0 bases from V and 4 from J, leaving 13 bases between them. The CDR3 contains 15 residues. Germline lookup yields CDR1 LGHNA and CDR2 YNFKEQ. Comments on this clone: The antigen remains unidentified.

Sequencing was carried out using PBMCs. The gene calls are TRBV4-2 and TRBJ2-7, with D possibly TRBD1 on 6 matching bases. The receptor's source is a woman aged 30 to 39 in good health and CMV-seronegative. This CDR3 reads CASSQEEGQGYEQYF. CDR3 in DNA: TGTGCCAGCAGCCAAGAAGAAGGGCAGGGGTACGAGCAGTACTTC.